This T cell receptor beta chain was recorded in a study of CD8 T cells in ankylosing spondylitis. Overall study results and limits: The clones that were linked to disease were reported to be significantly enriched in matched synovial fluid samples from ankylosing spondylitis patients. Blood of patients with ankylosing spondylitis appeared to be characterized by a TCR beta motif of several highly homologous variants.

TCR beta libraries were made by quantitative 5'-RACE with molecular barcodes. Each CDR3 protein is one row after TCRdb ran MiXCR on the 5' RACE reads. Of 180,000 or so distinct CDR3 sequences listed, 11% are singletons. The CDR3 consists of 14 residues. The germline V gene encodes CDR1 KGHDR and CDR2 SFDVKD. With 7 bases removed from V and 0 bases from J, the gap between germline ends came to 10 bases. Details on this clonotype: Its antigen is not known.

The sequencing sample was made of blood, either unsorted or a sorted T cell fraction (not recorded which). The sequence came from a male donor with ankylosing spondylitis or in good health (not recorded which). This chain links TRBV24-1 with TRBJ2-3; D is tentatively TRBD1 or TRBD2 (5 bases each). This chain's CDR3 is CATSRDGSTDTQYF. For the CDR3, the DNA is TGTGCCACCAGCCGGGACGGAAGCACAGATACGCAGTATTTT.